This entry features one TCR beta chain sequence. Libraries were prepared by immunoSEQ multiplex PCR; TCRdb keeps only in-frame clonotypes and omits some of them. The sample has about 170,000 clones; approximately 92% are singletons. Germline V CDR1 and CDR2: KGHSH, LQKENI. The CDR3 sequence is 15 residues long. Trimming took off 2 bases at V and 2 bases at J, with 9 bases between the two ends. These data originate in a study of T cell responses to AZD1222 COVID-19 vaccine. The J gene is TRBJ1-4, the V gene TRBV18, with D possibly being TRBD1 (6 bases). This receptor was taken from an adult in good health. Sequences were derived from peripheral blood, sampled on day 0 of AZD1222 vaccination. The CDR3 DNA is TGTGCCAGCTCACCAAGTAGGGGGACTAATGAAAAACTGTTTTTT. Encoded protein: CASSPSRGTNEKLFF.